The entry below describes one T cell receptor (beta chain). Its antigen is unidentified. One end of the junction does not line up with germline, which may come from a read error. This sample is drawn from a study of Graves' ophthalmopathy and Graves' hyperthyroidism. Regarding the study as a whole: Clonotypes were expanded in thyroid at above 0.001 frequency, and most also appeared in blood.

The CDR3 length is 16 residues. Germline V gene data show CDR1 as SGHRS and CDR2 as YFSETQ. Other autoimmune diseases, uncontrolled infections, pregnancy or lactation led to the exclusion of patients. CDR3 regions of TCR beta were amplified from RNA transcripts. First-round RT-PCR relied on HTBI primers, and a second-round multiplex PCR came next. From the multiplex PCR reads, TCRdb called clonotypes with MiXCR, one entry per CDR3 protein. The repertoire holds around 1.1 million distinct CDR3 sequences, about two fifths seen once, with approximately 10% in the top ten. The rearrangement links TRBV5-1 to TRBJ2-5, with 9 bases matching TRBD1. The TCR comes from an adult man with Graves' hyperthyroidism. The sample was peripheral blood or thyroid tissue (not recorded which). The CDR3 region is CASSSPQGAVQETQYF. The CDR3, as DNA: TGTGCCAGCAGCTCCCCACAGGGGGCAGTCCAAGAGACCCAGTACTTC. The whole variable domain, remainder taken from reference TRBV5-1 and TRBJ2-5, is KAGVTQTPRYLIKTRGQQVTLSCSPISGHRSVSWYQQTPGQGLQFLFEYFSETQRNKGNFPGRFSGRQFSNSRSEMNVSTLELGDSALYLCASSSPQGAVQETQYFGPGTRLLVL.